These T cell receptor beta chains were read from a single sample in a study of spatial heterogeneity in lung cancer. TCRdb reprocessed the 5' RACE reads with MiXCR, giving one entry per CDR3 protein. The profile covers about 36,000 distinct CDR3 sequences, with just over 7.5% appearing a single time and roughly a tenth taken by the ten largest. Specimen: PBMCs, collected at follow-up. The receptors stem from a male donor with early-stage non-small cell lung cancer. Both conserved end residues are part of each CDR3. The D gene is left open where the match is weak. The size entry is marked missing in some rows and otherwise reads once, few, many or a size class.

clone size,J gene,V gene,D gene,CDR3 DNA,CDR3 protein
many,TRBJ1-4,TRBV4-2,NA,TGTGCCAGCAGCCAAGTAACTCGAGGACAAGCCTCATTAGGGAATGAAAAACTGTTTTTT,CASSQVTRGQASLGNEKLFF
many,TRBJ2-3,TRBV12-3/TRBV12-4,NA,TGTGCCAGCAGACCATTGCAACAGCCCAAGGGAGATACGCAGTATTTT,CASRPLQQPKGDTQYF
few,TRBJ1-1,TRBV7-2,NA,TGTGCCAGCAGCTCCGAAGGCAGGGTCCGGGACACTGAAGCTTTCTTT,CASSSEGRVRDTEAFF
many,TRBJ1-5,TRBV11-1,TRBD1,TGTGCCAGCAGCACGGGACAGAATCAGCCCCAGCATTTT,CASSTGQNQPQHF
many,TRBJ2-5,TRBV6-2/TRBV6-3,TRBD2,TGTGCCAGCAGGCCCTTGAGAGCGGGGGCCCAAGAGACCCAGTACTTC,CASRPLRAGAQETQYF
many,TRBJ1-5,TRBV29-1,NA,TGCAGCGTTCGCAAAGGGTTCAATCAGCCCCAGCATTTT,CSVRKGFNQPQHF
many,TRBJ1-2,TRBV5-6,NA,TGTGCCAGCAGCTTGGACCGCGCTAACTATGGCTACACCTTC,CASSLDRANYGYTF
many,TRBJ2-2,TRBV10-3,NA,TGTGCCATCACTAGGGCGAACACCGGGGAGCTGTTTTTT,CAITRANTGELFF
many,TRBJ1-6,TRBV7-9,NA,TGTGCCAGCGCAGGCCCCGGGACTAATGATTCACCCCTCCACTTT,CASAGPGTNDSPLHF
many,TRBJ2-7,TRBV13,TRBD2,TGTGCCAGCAGCTTACCTCGGACTAGCGGCGGCGAGCAGTACTTC,CASSLPRTSGGEQYF
many,TRBJ2-1,TRBV10-3,TRBD2,TGTGCCATCAGTGAGTTAACGGGGGGGTACAATGAGCAGTTCTTC,CAISELTGGYNEQFF
few,TRBJ2-1,TRBV11-2,NA,TGTGCCAGCAGCTTACTAGCCTCCCGCAATGAGCAGTTCTTC,CASSLLASRNEQFF
NA,TRBJ2-1,TRBV6-6,TRBD1,TGTGCCAGCAGGGGGGACAGCAGCTCCTACAATGAGCAGTTCTTC,CASRGDSSSYNEQFF
many,TRBJ2-5,TRBV3-1,NA,TGTGCCAGCAGCCAAGATTTGAACAGGGCTAACGTCGAAGAGACCCAGTACTTC,CASSQDLNRANVEETQYF
many,TRBJ2-3,TRBV2,TRBD2,TGTGCCAGCAGTGTGTTTAGCGGGGATACGCAGTATTTT,CASSVFSGDTQYF
many,TRBJ2-4,TRBV3-1,NA,TGTGCCAGCAGCCAAGAGGGGGGCAAAGGACAGATAAAAAGGGGAGCCAAAAACATTCAGTACTTC,CASSQEGGKGQIKRGAKNIQYF
NA,TRBJ2-5,TRBV10-3,TRBD2,TGTGCCATCAGTGAGCTCCGGCGGGAGATACAAGAGACCCAGTACTTC,CAISELRREIQETQYF